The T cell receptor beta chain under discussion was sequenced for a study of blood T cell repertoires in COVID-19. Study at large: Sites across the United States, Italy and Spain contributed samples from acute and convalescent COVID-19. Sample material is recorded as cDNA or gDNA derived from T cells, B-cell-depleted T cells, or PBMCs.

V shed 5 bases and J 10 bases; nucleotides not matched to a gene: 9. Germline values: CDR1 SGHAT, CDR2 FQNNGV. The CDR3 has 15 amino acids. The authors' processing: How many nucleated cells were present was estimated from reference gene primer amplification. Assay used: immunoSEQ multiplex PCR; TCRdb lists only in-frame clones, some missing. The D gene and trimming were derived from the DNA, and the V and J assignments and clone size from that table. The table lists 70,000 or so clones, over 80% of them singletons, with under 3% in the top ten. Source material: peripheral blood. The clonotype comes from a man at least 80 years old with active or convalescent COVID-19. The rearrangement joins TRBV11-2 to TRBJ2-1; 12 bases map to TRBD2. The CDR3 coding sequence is TGTGCCAGCAGCCTAGGACTAGCGGGGTCCCGGGAGCAGTTCTTC. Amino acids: CASSLGLAGSREQFF.